One T cell receptor beta chain is described in this entry. Its antigen remains unidentified. The junction departs from the called germline gene at one end, perhaps through a read error. CDR3 size: 16 residues. Germline-derived CDR1 and CDR2 are SSHAT and FNYEAQ (reference sequence). Indicated treatment: oral pan-JAK inhibitor, 5-10 mg twice daily. Peripheral blood and lesional scalp punch biopsies came from alopecia areata patients. Following extraction, RNA underwent reverse transcription to cDNA, which served as the sequencing template. Method: immunoSEQ multiplex PCR; TCRdb's copy keeps in-frame clones and lacks some. Here the sample spans approximately 200,000 clones, more than 55% being singletons. This entry comes from a study of CD8+ T cells in alopecia areata. General study points: For lesional scalp, especially alopecia totalis/universalis, clonality was higher than in normal scalp.

The sequencing used CD4+ T cells sorted from blood, collected at week 4, from a patient treated with tofacitinib. The J gene is TRBJ2-5, the V gene TRBV7-7, with a possible D match to TRBD2 (5 bases). The clonotype originates from a human donor with alopecia areata. The CDR3 reads CASSLTPTGRGETQYF. The CDR3 nucleotides read TGTGCTAGCAGCTTAACCCCGACCGGTCGAGGGGAGACCCAGTACTTC.